The clone carrying this T cell receptor (beta chain) was counted once. TCRdb's table, derived via immunoSEQ multiplex PCR, lists solely in-frame clones and lacks some. Found here are approximately 220,000 clones, about 87% of them singletons; the top ten hold 2% to 3%. This record comes from a study of blood T cell repertoires in COVID-19. The sample consisted of PBMCs or T cells enriched from blood (not recorded which). The clonotype comes from a woman aged 30 to 39 with acute COVID-19.

The CDR3 reads CASSKGVRGDSQETQYF. The CDR3 region has the DNA TGTGCCAGCAGCAAAGGGGTGCGGGGGGACTCCCAAGAGACCCAGTACTTC. V gene TRBV21-1 combines with J gene TRBJ2-5; TRBD2 reflects the table's D call only, with no check against the DNA. TRBV21-1 represents a pseudogene. The CDR3 has 17 amino acids.